What follows are 3 T cell receptor beta chains derived from one specimen sequenced in a study of blood T cell repertoires in COVID-19. Profiled with immunoSEQ multiplex PCR; TCRdb holds only in-frame clones, not every one. The sample has a few hundred thousand clones, 88% seen once. Sequenced input: peripheral blood. The receptors here all came from a woman aged 25 to 39 who had recovered from COVID-19.

This chain links TRBV28 with TRBJ1-2; 9 nucleotides match TRBD1. Looked up from germline, CDR1 is MDHEN and CDR2 is SYDVKM. After removal of 8 bases from V and 9 bases from J, the junction contained 7 bases not matched to a gene. The length of the CDR3 is 12 residues. Here the CDR3 DNA reads TGTGCCAGCGGACTCGGGACAGGGAGCTACACCTTC. As protein: CASGLGTGSYTF.

The rearrangement joins TRBV24-1 to TRBJ2-2, with TRBD1 as a possible D gene (6 bases). V was pared by 2 bases and J by 7 bases, with 13 bases between. This CDR3 has 15 amino acids. Germline V gene data show CDR1 as KGHDR and CDR2 as SFDVKD. The CDR3 loop reads CATSDSGEKGGELFF. As DNA, the CDR3 is TGTGCCACCAGTGATTCAGGGGAGAAGGGCGGGGAGCTGTTTTTT.

Only one count was recorded for this clone. An end of the junction does not agree with germline; a read error may underlie this. This chain joins TRBV3-1 (or the pseudogene TRBV3-2) and TRBJ1-2; tentatively, D is TRBD1 (6 bases). This CDR3 is 13 amino acids long. Germline CDR1 is LGHDT and CDR2 is YNNKEL (reference sequence). The CDR3 coding sequence is TGTGCCAGCCGCCAGGGGAGGAACTATGGCTACACCTTC. Translating gives CASRQGRNYGYTF.